These 18 T cell receptor beta chains originate from one sample sequenced in a study of Ad26.COV2.S vaccination and SARS-CoV-2 variants. Treatment: roughly 19 received Ad26.COV2.S at low or high dose, single or two shots; roughly 5 received placebo; per-sample allocation not given. Sampling was performed 63 days after the first vaccine or placebo injection. Clones were sequenced by immunoSEQ multiplex PCR, and TCRdb holds only the in-frame ones, with some missing. Found here are around 450,000 clones, 90% of them singletons; the top ten hold about 4.4%. This material consisted of peripheral blood, taken in a trial of Ad26.COV2.S vaccine versus placebo. These receptors were obtained from a person between 18 and 65 years old who received the Ad26.COV2.S COVID-19 vaccine or a placebo.

J is TRBJ2-1 and V is TRBV7-9; TRBD2 aligns across 7 bases. This CDR3 is built from 12 residues. CDR1 SEHNR and CDR2 FQNEAQ come from the germline V gene (reference sequence). V lost 5 bases and J lost 8; bases outside the gene matches: 3. The CDR3 coding sequence is TGTGCCAGCAGCATAAGCGGGGATGAGCAGTTCTTC. Amino acids: CASSISGDEQFF.

J is TRBJ2-6 and V is TRBV6-6, with 7 positions matching TRBD2. The CDR3 spans 15 residues. Trimming at V came to 6 bases and at J to 0 bases, leaving 2 bases not matched to a gene. The germline CDR1 and CDR2 sequences are MNHNY and SVGAGI (reference sequence). The CDR3 sequence is CASRAGISGANVLTF. The CDR3 DNA reads TGTGCCAGCAGAGCGGGGATCTCTGGGGCCAACGTCCTGACTTTC.

This chain links TRBV15 with TRBJ2-2; D possibly corresponds to TRBD2 (6 bases). V lost 2 bases and J 0 bases, leaving 13 bases between the germline ends. CDR3 length equals 17 residues. The germline gives CDR1 LNHNV, CDR2 YYDKDF (reference sequence). The CDR3 coding sequence is TGTGCCACCAGCAGATCCCCTAGCGCCTCGAACACCGGGGAGCTGTTTTTT. As protein: CATSRSPSASNTGELFF.

The V and J genes are TRBV5-1 and TRBJ2-7; D may correspond to TRBD1 or TRBD2 (5 bases each). V lost 1 base, J lost 1 base, and 15 bases lay in between. The CDR3 runs to 16 residues. Per germline, CDR1 SGHRS and CDR2 YFSETQ. The CDR3 nucleotides are TGCGCCAGCAGCTTGAGGGGTGGGAGTATTTCCTACGAGCAGTACTTC. It translates to CASSLRGGSISYEQYF.

This chain connects TRBV19 to TRBJ2-5; maybe TRBD1 (6 bases). Germline V gene lookup returns CDR1 LNHDA and CDR2 SQIVND (reference sequence). V shed 5 bases and J shed 1 base, with 20 bases lying between them. This CDR3 comprises 17 residues. CDR3 nucleotides: TGTGCCAGTAGTCCCAAGAACCATGGGACAACCCAAGAGACCCAGTACTTC. Translation: CASSPKNHGTTQETQYF.

The chain links TRBV10-3 to TRBJ1-5; D unresolved. The CDR3 is 13 residues long. Germline V gives CDR1 ENHRY, CDR2 SYGVKD. V gave up 4 bases and J gave up 16 bases, with 20 bases separating them. The CDR3 sequence is CAISGTLEGPLHF. The CDR3 nucleotides are TGTGCCATCAGTGGTACTCTGGAGGGCCCCTTACATTTT.

About this clone: Additional DNA sequences in this sample encode the identical CDR3. The chain links TRBV7-2 to TRBJ1-1; a weak D match, TRBD1 (5 bases). Per germline, CDR1 SGHTA and CDR2 FQGNSA. V lost 2 bases, J lost 2 bases, and 6 bases lay in between. This CDR3 comprises 13 residues. This CDR3 is CASSLQGNTEAFF. The CDR3, as DNA: TGTGCCAGCAGCTTACAGGGAAACACTGAAGCTTTCTTT. The complete variable domain, with remaining parts taken from reference TRBV7-2 and TRBJ1-1, reads GAGVSQSPSNKVTEKGKDVELRCDPISGHTALYWYRQSLGQGLEFLIYFQGNSAPDKSGLPSDRFSAERTGGSVSTLTIQRTQQEDSAVYLCASSLQGNTEAFFGQGTRLTVV.

The V call is TRBV27, the J call TRBJ2-7; the match to TRBD2 covers 10 bases. CDR1 is MNHEY, CDR2 SMNVEV, per germline (reference sequence). The CDR3 length is 18 residues. Trimming removed 2 bases from V and 3 bases from J; junction bases left unmatched: 13. For the CDR3, the DNA is TGTGCCAGCAGTTTAAGCCCGGGGCTAGCGGGAGACTACTACGAGCAGTACTTC. Protein product: CASSLSPGLAGDYYEQYF.

This rearrangement joins TRBV4-1 to TRBJ1-4; tentatively, D is TRBD1 (5 bases). CDR3 size: 16 residues. Germline CDR1 reads MGHRA; CDR2 reads YSYEKL. Trimming left V 3 bases short and J 8 bases short, with 19 bases between. The CDR3 region is CASSQAGGKDQEKLFF. In DNA form, the CDR3 reads TGCGCCAGCAGCCAGGCTGGGGGGAAGGATCAGGAAAAACTGTTTTTT.

The chain couples TRBV7-2 to TRBJ1-5; D might be TRBD1 (5 bases). Germline V gene lookup returns CDR1 SGHTA and CDR2 FQGNSA. The ends were cut back, 0 bases at V and 4 bases at J, with 7 bases in the middle. The CDR3 is made up of 14 amino acids. As DNA, the CDR3 is TGTGCCAGCAGCTTAGCCAGGGTTAATCAGCCCCAGCATTTT. Translated, it gives CASSLARVNQPQHF.

This chain joins TRBV28 and TRBJ1-5, with D maybe TRBD1 (6 bases). The CDR3 is 15 residues long. CDR1 is MDHEN and CDR2 is SYDVKM in the germline V gene. V dropped 4 bases and J dropped 0 bases, with 10 bases sitting between them. In nucleotides, the CDR3 is TGTGCCAGCAGTTCGGACAGTGATAGCAATCAGCCCCAGCATTTT. Its protein is CASSSDSDSNQPQHF. Supplemented by reference TRBV28 and TRBJ1-5, the full variable domain reads DVKVTQSSRYLVKRTGEKVFLECVQDMDHENMFWYRQDPGLGLRLIYFSYDVKMKEKGDIPEGYSVSREKKERFSLILESASTNQTSMYLCASSSDSDSNQPQHFGDGTRLSIL.

With respect to this clone: Other DNA sequences in the sample encode the same CDR3. This rearrangement joins TRBV9 to TRBJ2-3, with a tentative D call TRBD2 (6 bases). Germline loops: CDR1 SGDLS, CDR2 YYNGEE. This CDR3 has 14 amino acids. V dropped 0 bases and J dropped 2 bases, with 7 bases sitting between them. The CDR3 spells CASSVGRDTDTQYF. The CDR3 DNA is TGTGCCAGCAGCGTAGGGAGGGACACAGATACGCAGTATTTT.

The chain couples TRBV15 to TRBJ1-5, with no clear D. V shed 0 bases and J shed 7 bases, with 4 bases lying between them. In germline, CDR1 is LNHNV, CDR2 YYDKDF (reference sequence). CDR3 length: 12 residues. The CDR3 is CATSRDQQPQHF. DNA of the CDR3: TGTGCCACCAGCAGAGATCAACAGCCCCAGCATTTT.

The rearrangement joins TRBV5-1 to TRBJ2-7; D possibly uses TRBD1 or TRBD2 (6 bases each). Germline CDR1 and CDR2: SGHRS and YFSETQ. Trimming took off 5 bases at V and 3 bases at J, with 12 bases between the two ends. The CDR3 consists of 13 residues. The CDR3 reads CASSYGGGYEQYF. CDR3 in DNA: TGCGCCAGCAGTTACGGAGGGGGCTACGAGCAGTACTTC. Combining the CDR3 with reference TRBV5-1 and TRBJ2-7 gives the whole variable domain KAGVTQTPRYLIKTRGQQVTLSCSPISGHRSVSWYQQTPGQGLQFLFEYFSETQRNKGNFPGRFSGRQFSNSRSEMNVSTLELGDSALYLCASSYGGGYEQYFGPGTRLTVT.

The rearrangement joins TRBV28 to TRBJ2-6; a weak D match, TRBD1 (6 bases). This CDR3 region has 20 residues. Trimming took 0 bases from V and 0 from J, leaving 18 bases between them. CDR1 and CDR2 (germline): MDHEN, SYDVKM. The CDR3 nucleotides read TGTGCCAGCAGTTTATGGATACCGGACAGTCCTAGCTCTGGGGCCAACGTCCTGACTTTC. Translation: CASSLWIPDSPSSGANVLTF.

This clone was recorded once. V gene TRBV7-3 combines with J gene TRBJ2-7; the match to TRBD1 covers 12 bases. V dropped 5 bases and J dropped 4; count of bases not matched to a gene: 6. There are 15 residues in the CDR3. The germline V gene has CDR1 SGHTA and CDR2 FQGTGA. The chain's CDR3 is CASSPEGQGAYEQYF. CDR3 sequence (DNA): TGTGCCAGCAGCCCCGAGGGACAGGGGGCGTACGAGCAGTACTTC.

This rearrangement joins TRBV19 to TRBJ2-1; D is ambiguous. Per the germline V gene, CDR1 is LNHDA and CDR2 is SQIVND (reference sequence). CDR3 length: 15 amino acids. V was trimmed by 3 bases and J by 3 bases, leaving 12 bases between them. The CDR3 region is CASSIATLIYNEQFF. The CDR3 nucleotides read TGTGCCAGTAGTATCGCTACCCTCATCTACAATGAGCAGTTCTTC.

The chain couples TRBV7-2 to TRBJ1-1; 7 bases align to TRBD1. Per germline, CDR1 SGHTA and CDR2 FQGNSA. V lost 4 bases and J lost 5; bases outside the gene matches: 7. The CDR3 length is 14 residues. The CDR3 reads CASSSNRGGTEAFF. The DNA of the CDR3 is TGTGCCAGCAGCTCCAACAGGGGTGGTACTGAAGCTTTCTTT.